One sample yielded the 25 T cell receptor beta chains listed below, sequenced in a study of blood T cell repertoires in COVID-19. Some clones are missing from TCRdb's copy, which holds only in-frame ones; the method was immunoSEQ multiplex PCR. The table has tens of thousands of clones, 80% to 90% seen once. Source material: peripheral blood. These receptor sequences come from a man aged 50-60 years with active COVID-19.

The chain is built from TRBV20-1 and TRBJ1-3; 7 nucleotides match TRBD1. Germline CDR1 and CDR2: DFQATT and SNEGSKA (reference sequence). V shed 3 bases and J 4 bases; nucleotides not matched to a gene: 12. This CDR3 spans 16 amino acids. The CDR3 DNA is TGCAGTGCTAGTCGGAGGGGACAGTCCAAGGGAAACACCATATATTTT. It yields the protein CSASRRGQSKGNTIYF.

This clone appeared once. V is TRBV2 and J is TRBJ2-1, with 10 bases matching TRBD2. Germline trimming cut 4 bases from V and 0 bases from J; bases unmatched to any gene: 9. This CDR3 is built from 18 residues. Per germline, CDR1 SNHLY and CDR2 FYNNEI. In DNA form, the CDR3 reads TGTGCCAGCAGTGTAACTTCTAGCGGGAGATACTCCTACAATGAGCAGTTCTTC. It is translated as CASSVTSSGRYSYNEQFF. The full variable domain, completed using reference TRBV2 and TRBJ2-1, is EPEVTQTPSHQVTQMGQEVILRCVPISNHLYFYWYRQILGQKVEFLVSFYNNEISEKSEIFDDQFSVERPDGSNFTLKIRSTKLEDSAMYFCASSVTSSGRYSYNEQFFGPGTRLTVL.

V gene TRBV5-8 combines with J gene TRBJ2-1; TRBD2 matches at 9 bases. Looked up from germline, CDR1 is SGHTS and CDR2 is YDEGEE. Trimming at V came to 2 bases and at J to 9 bases, leaving 12 bases not matched to a gene. The CDR3 runs to 16 residues. CDR3 sequence: CASSLIAGATRGEQFF. In DNA form, the CDR3 reads TGTGCCAGCAGCTTAATAGCGGGGGCAACGAGGGGTGAGCAGTTCTTC.

This chain links TRBV4-1 with TRBJ1-3; no firm D call. Germline loops: CDR1 MGHRA, CDR2 YSYEKL. V was cut by 2 bases and J by 0 bases, with 8 bases left in between. CDR3 size: 15 residues. The CDR3 DNA sequence: TGCGCCAGCAGCCAATCCCGGAGCTCTGGAAACACCATATATTTT. The encoded protein is CASSQSRSSGNTIYF.

J is TRBJ1-1 and V is TRBV6-1; D is unclear. Trimming cost V 1 base and J 2 bases, with 14 bases left between them. The CDR3 is 16 residues long. Germline CDR1 and CDR2: MNHNS and SASEGT. CDR3 region: CASSEEAGGRNTEAFF. For the CDR3, the DNA is TGTGCCAGCAGTGAAGAGGCCGGAGGGAGAAACACTGAAGCTTTCTTT.

The genes are TRBV6-6 and TRBJ2-7; weak D call: TRBD2 (5 bases). This CDR3 has 14 residues. V lost 1 base and J 5 bases, leaving 12 bases between the germline ends. CDR1 and CDR2 from the germline V gene are MNHNY and SVGAGI (reference sequence). CDR3 sequence (DNA): TGTGCCAGCAGTTACTTATCCCACGGGGACGAGCAGTACTTC. It specifies CASSYLSHGDEQYF.

This sequence joins TRBV4-3 and TRBJ1-1; the match to TRBD1 covers 8 bases. Germline CDR1 reads LGHNA; CDR2 reads YSLEER. V shed 0 bases and J 3 bases; nucleotides not matched to a gene: 3. This CDR3 spans 15 amino acids. Written as DNA, the CDR3 is TGCGCCAGCAGCCAAGACCCAGGGGGCGACACTGAAGCTTTCTTT. As protein: CASSQDPGGDTEAFF.

V gene TRBV14 combines with J gene TRBJ1-6; 9 bases align to TRBD1. Germline-derived CDR1 and CDR2 are SGHDN and FVKESK. CDR3 size: 15 residues. Germline trimming cut 4 bases from V and 10 bases from J; bases unmatched to any gene: 8. CDR3 region: CASSPRRQGGSPLHF. The CDR3 nucleotides are TGTGCCAGCAGCCCGCGACGACAGGGGGGATCACCCCTCCACTTT.

The chain recombines TRBV2 with TRBJ1-1; D might be TRBD1 (6 bases). The CDR3 is made up of 14 amino acids. With 5 bases removed from V and 0 bases from J, the gap between germline ends came to 10 bases. Germline CDR1 and CDR2: SNHLY and FYNNEI. The CDR3 protein is CASSSRGMNTEAFF. The DNA of the CDR3 is TGTGCCAGCAGTTCGAGGGGGATGAACACTGAAGCTTTCTTT. The variable domain in full, completed from reference TRBV2 and TRBJ1-1, reads EPEVTQTPSHQVTQMGQEVILRCVPISNHLYFYWYRQILGQKVEFLVSFYNNEISEKSEIFDDQFSVERPDGSNFTLKIRSTKLEDSAMYFCASSSRGMNTEAFFGQGTRLTVV.

The rearrangement uses TRBV25-1 and TRBJ2-7, with D maybe TRBD2 (6 bases). Per germline, CDR1 MGHDK and CDR2 SYGVNS. This CDR3 has 13 amino acids. V lost 4 bases and J 4 bases, leaving 11 bases between the germline ends. The DNA of the CDR3 is TGTGCCAGCAGTGTAGGAGGGGCATACGAGCAGTACTTC. This sequence encodes CASSVGGAYEQYF.

The chain has TRBV19 and TRBJ2-2; unclear D gene. The CDR3 runs 13 residues. V was pared by 3 bases and J by 4 bases, with 6 bases between. The V gene's germline CDR1 is LNHDA and CDR2 SQIVND (reference sequence). The CDR3 sequence is CASSISRTGELFF. As DNA, the CDR3 is TGTGCCAGTAGTATTAGTCGCACCGGGGAGCTGTTTTTT.

The chain couples TRBV19 to TRBJ2-5; TRBD2 is a possible D gene (5 bases). V was trimmed by 6 bases and J by 5 bases, leaving 13 bases between them. Germline-derived CDR1 and CDR2 are LNHDA and SQIVND (reference sequence). The CDR3 sequence is 13 residues long. CDR3 coding DNA: TGTGCCAGTAGGGAACCGGGAAGGGAGACCCAGTACTTC. Amino acid sequence: CASREPGRETQYF.

V gene TRBV5-1 combines with J gene TRBJ2-3, with D possibly TRBD1 on 6 matching bases. Trimming took 4 bases from V and 2 from J, leaving 11 bases between them. Looked up from germline, CDR1 is SGHRS and CDR2 is YFSETQ. The CDR3 runs 14 residues. Here the CDR3 DNA reads TGCGCCAGCAGCCCGGGGACATCCACAGATACGCAGTATTTT. Protein product: CASSPGTSTDTQYF.

The gene calls are TRBV3-1 (or the pseudogene TRBV3-2) and TRBJ1-2; 8 bases line up with TRBD1. The CDR3 has 15 amino acids. V was clipped by 1 base and J by 8 bases; unmatched bases: 9. Germline CDR1 reads LGHDT; CDR2 reads YNNKEL (reference sequence). CDR3 residues: CASSQASGQVAGYTF. CDR3 DNA: TGTGCCAGCAGCCAAGCGTCGGGACAGGTCGCCGGCTACACCTTC.

This clone was seen more than once but under ten times. The chain carries TRBV6-2 or TRBV6-3 and TRBJ1-5, with D possibly matching TRBD1 (5 bases). The germline gives CDR1 MNHEY, CDR2 SVGEGT. V dropped 2 bases and J dropped 6 bases, with 11 bases sitting between them. There are 14 residues in the CDR3. CDR3 amino acids: CASSYPAGFQPQHF. CDR3 bases: TGTGCCAGCAGTTACCCAGCAGGGTTTCAGCCCCAGCATTTT.

The chain joins TRBV9 to TRBJ1-2; D is uncertain. The CDR3 runs 13 residues. V was shortened by 0 bases and J by 8 bases, with 11 bases between the two germline ends. Germline CDR1 is SGDLS and CDR2 is YYNGEE. The CDR3 sequence is CASSVGGFGGYTF. CDR3 nucleotides: TGTGCCAGCAGCGTAGGAGGGTTCGGCGGCTACACCTTC.

The chain uses TRBV10-3 and TRBJ2-2, with 7 bases matching TRBD1. This CDR3 contains 14 residues. CDR1 ENHRY and CDR2 SYGVKD come from the germline V gene. Trimming took 8 bases from V and 5 from J; bases not matched to a gene: 8. The CDR3 is CAIQRQGWTGELFF. In nucleotides, the CDR3 is TGTGCCATCCAACGACAGGGCTGGACCGGGGAGCTGTTTTTT.

The rearrangement uses TRBV7-2 and TRBJ2-3; a weak D match, TRBD1 (6 bases). The germline CDR1 and CDR2 sequences are SGHTA and FQGNSA. CDR3 length: 14 residues. V lost 4 bases to trimming and J lost 2 bases, with 10 bases between them. This CDR3 reads CASSWGQNTDTQYF. CDR3 nucleotides: TGTGCCAGCAGCTGGGGACAAAACACAGATACGCAGTATTTT.

The J gene is TRBJ1-1, the V gene TRBV2, with 8 bases identical to TRBD1. Germline loops: CDR1 SNHLY, CDR2 FYNNEI. The CDR3 runs to 14 residues. The junction had 8 bases not matched to a gene; V was cut back by 7 bases and J by 4 bases. The CDR3 DNA reads TGTGCCAGCAAGGGACAGGCTTCCCCCACTGAAGCTTTCTTT. Translating gives CASKGQASPTEAFF. Full variable domain (rest looked up from reference TRBV2 and TRBJ1-1): EPEVTQTPSHQVTQMGQEVILRCVPISNHLYFYWYRQILGQKVEFLVSFYNNEISEKSEIFDDQFSVERPDGSNFTLKIRSTKLEDSAMYFCASKGQASPTEAFFGQGTRLTVV.

This chain joins TRBV7-6 and TRBJ2-3; no reliable D call. Germline loops: CDR1 SGHVS, CDR2 FNYEAQ. Trimming pared 2 bases from V and 0 bases from J, leaving 6 bases between. The CDR3 spans 14 residues. The CDR3 here is CASSLFSSTDTQYF. The CDR3 bases are TGTGCCAGCAGCTTATTTTCGAGCACAGATACGCAGTATTTT.

This rearrangement joins TRBV7-2 to TRBJ1-1; D call uncertain. The CDR3 runs 15 residues. Trimming shortened V by 2 bases and J by 4 bases, and 14 bases separated the two germline ends. Germline-derived CDR1 and CDR2 are SGHTA and FQGNSA. In DNA form, the CDR3 reads TGTGCCAGCAGCTTATTCGAGGGTGGTAGCACTGAAGCTTTCTTT. Its protein product is CASSLFEGGSTEAFF.

The rearrangement links TRBV9 to TRBJ1-2, with D possibly TRBD1 on 6 matching bases. Germline assignment: CDR1 SGDLS and CDR2 YYNGEE. CDR3 length: 15 residues. V shed 0 bases and J shed 2 bases, with 11 bases lying between them. The CDR3 coding sequence is TGTGCCAGCAGCGTAGCGGGACACCTAAACTATGGCTACACCTTC. Protein product: CASSVAGHLNYGYTF.

The chain links TRBV28 to TRBJ1-1, with 10 bases identical to TRBD1. This CDR3 region has 19 residues. V lost 3 bases, J lost 2 bases, and 15 bases stayed unmatched. The V gene's germline CDR1 is MDHEN and CDR2 SYDVKM. CDR3 sequence: CASSLRWGSGQGGNTEAFF. The CDR3 nucleotides read TGTGCCAGCAGTTTGCGATGGGGGAGCGGACAGGGGGGAAACACTGAAGCTTTCTTT.

The chain uses TRBV15 and TRBJ1-3; D gene ambiguous. The germline V gene has CDR1 LNHNV and CDR2 YYDKDF (reference sequence). The V end lost 1 base, the J end lost 3 bases, and 10 bases lay between the germline ends. The CDR3 has 15 amino acids. CDR3 DNA: TGTGCCACCAGCAGAGGTTCGGGTCTTGGAAACACCATATATTTT. It yields the protein CATSRGSGLGNTIYF. Together with reference TRBV15 and TRBJ1-3, the CDR3 gives the full variable domain: DAMVIQNPRYQVTQFGKPVTLSCSQTLNHNVMYWYQQKSSQAPKLLFHYYDKDFNNEADTPDNFQSRRPNTSFCFLDIRSPGLGDTAMYLCATSRGSGLGNTIYFGEGSWLTVV.

This clone was seen just once. The chain carries TRBV3-1 (or the pseudogene TRBV3-2) and TRBJ2-3; D is possibly TRBD2 (5 bases). This CDR3 has 17 amino acids. CDR1 is LGHDT, CDR2 YNNKEL, per germline (reference sequence). The V gene lost 4 bases and the J gene lost 0 bases, with 17 bases spanning the gap. The CDR3 DNA follows: TGTGCCAGCAGCCCCTTGGGAACGGGGAGAAGCACAGATACGCAGTATTTT. Translation gives CASSPLGTGRSTDTQYF.